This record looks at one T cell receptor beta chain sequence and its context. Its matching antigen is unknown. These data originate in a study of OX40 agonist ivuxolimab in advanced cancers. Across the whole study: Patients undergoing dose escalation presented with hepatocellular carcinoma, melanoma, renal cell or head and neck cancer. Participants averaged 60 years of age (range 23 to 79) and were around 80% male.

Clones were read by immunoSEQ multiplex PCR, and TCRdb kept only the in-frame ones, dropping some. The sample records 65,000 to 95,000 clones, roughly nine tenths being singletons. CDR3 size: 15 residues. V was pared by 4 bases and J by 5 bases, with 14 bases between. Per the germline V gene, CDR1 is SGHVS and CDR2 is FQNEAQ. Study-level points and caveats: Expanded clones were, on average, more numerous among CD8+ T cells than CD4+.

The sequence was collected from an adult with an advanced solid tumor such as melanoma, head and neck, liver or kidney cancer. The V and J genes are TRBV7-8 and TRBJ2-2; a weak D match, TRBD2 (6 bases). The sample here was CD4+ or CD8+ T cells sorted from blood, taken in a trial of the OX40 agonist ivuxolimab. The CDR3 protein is CASSSGGSGTGELFF. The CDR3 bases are TGTGCCAGCAGCTCCGGTGGGAGCGGGACCGGGGAGCTGTTTTTT.